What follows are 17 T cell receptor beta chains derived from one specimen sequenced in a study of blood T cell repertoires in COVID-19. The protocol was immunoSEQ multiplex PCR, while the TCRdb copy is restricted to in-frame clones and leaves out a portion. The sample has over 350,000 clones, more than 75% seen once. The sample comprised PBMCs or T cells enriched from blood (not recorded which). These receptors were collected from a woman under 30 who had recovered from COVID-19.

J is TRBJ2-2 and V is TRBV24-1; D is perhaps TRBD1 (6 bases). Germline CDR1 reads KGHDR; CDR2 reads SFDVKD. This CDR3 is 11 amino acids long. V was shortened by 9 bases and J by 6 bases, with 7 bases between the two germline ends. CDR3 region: CATGTPGELFF. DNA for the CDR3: TGTGCCACCGGGACACCCGGGGAGCTGTTTTTT.

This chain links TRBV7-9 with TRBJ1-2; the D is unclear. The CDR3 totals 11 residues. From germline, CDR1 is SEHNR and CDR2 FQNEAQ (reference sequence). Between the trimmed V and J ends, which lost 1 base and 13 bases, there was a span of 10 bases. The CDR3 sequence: CASSLGGPGTF. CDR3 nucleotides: TGTGCCAGCAGCTTAGGTGGGCCTGGCACCTTC.

For the CDR3, the DNA is TGTGCCACCTGGCGACAGGGAGGTTCACCCCTCCACTTT. This translates into CATWRQGGSPLHF. The rearrangement uses TRBV28 and TRBJ1-6; TRBD1 matches at 7 bases. After removal of 10 bases from V and 9 bases from J, the junction contained 9 bases not matched to a gene. This CDR3 has 13 residues. Germline CDR1 is MDHEN and CDR2 is SYDVKM. Based on the CDR3 plus reference TRBV28 and TRBJ1-6, the full variable domain is DVKVTQSSRYLVKRTGEKVFLECVQDMDHENMFWYRQDPGLGLRLIYFSYDVKMKEKGDIPEGYSVSREKKERFSLILESASTNQTSMYLCATWRQGGSPLHFGNGTRLTVT.

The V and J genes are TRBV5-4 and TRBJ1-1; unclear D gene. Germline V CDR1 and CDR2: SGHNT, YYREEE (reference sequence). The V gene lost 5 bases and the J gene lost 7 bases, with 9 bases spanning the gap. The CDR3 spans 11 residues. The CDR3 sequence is CASSFYNEAFF. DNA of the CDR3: TGTGCCAGCAGTTTCTATAATGAAGCTTTCTTT.

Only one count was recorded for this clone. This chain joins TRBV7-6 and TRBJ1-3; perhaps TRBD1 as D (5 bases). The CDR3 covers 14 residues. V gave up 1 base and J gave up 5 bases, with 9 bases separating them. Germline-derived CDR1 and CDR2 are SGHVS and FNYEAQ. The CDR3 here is CASSLGQGRNTIYF. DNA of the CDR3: TGTGCCAGCAGCTTAGGGCAGGGAAGAAACACCATATATTTT.

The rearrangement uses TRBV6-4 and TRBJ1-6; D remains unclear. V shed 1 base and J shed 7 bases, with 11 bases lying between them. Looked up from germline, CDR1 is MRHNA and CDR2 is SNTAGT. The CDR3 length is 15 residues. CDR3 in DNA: TGTGCCAGCAGTGACTACGACTCCGGGAATTCACCCCTCCACTTT. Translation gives CASSDYDSGNSPLHF.

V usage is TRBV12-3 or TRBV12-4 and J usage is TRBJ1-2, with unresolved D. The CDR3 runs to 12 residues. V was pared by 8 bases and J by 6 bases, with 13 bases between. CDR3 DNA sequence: TGTGCCAGCGGAAATAGCCTCGATGGCTACACCTTC. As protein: CASGNSLDGYTF.

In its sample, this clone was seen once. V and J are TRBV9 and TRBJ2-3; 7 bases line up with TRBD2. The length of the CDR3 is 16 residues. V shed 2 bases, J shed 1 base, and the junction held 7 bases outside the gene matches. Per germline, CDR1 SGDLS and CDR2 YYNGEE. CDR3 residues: CASSVLGSGGTDTQYF. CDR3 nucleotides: TGTGCCAGCAGCGTTTTGGGAAGCGGGGGCACAGATACGCAGTATTTT.

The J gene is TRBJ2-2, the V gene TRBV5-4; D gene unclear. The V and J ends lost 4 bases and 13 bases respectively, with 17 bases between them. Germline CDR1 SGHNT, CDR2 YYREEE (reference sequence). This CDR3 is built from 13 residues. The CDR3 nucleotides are TGTGCCAGCAGCCCCGGTTTATCTAATGGGCTGTTTTTT. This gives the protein CASSPGLSNGLFF. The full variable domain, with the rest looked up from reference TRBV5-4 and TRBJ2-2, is ETGVTQSPTHLIKTRGQQVTLRCSSQSGHNTVSWYQQALGQGPQFIFQYYREEENGRGNFPPRFSGLQFPNYSSELNVNALELDDSALYLCASSPGLSNGLFFGEGSRLTVL.

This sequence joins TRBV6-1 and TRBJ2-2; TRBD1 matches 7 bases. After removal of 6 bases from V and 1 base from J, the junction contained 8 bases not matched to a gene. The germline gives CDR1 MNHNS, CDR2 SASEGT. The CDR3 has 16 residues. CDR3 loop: CASREWGQQNTGELFF. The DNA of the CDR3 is TGTGCCAGCAGGGAATGGGGACAGCAGAACACCGGGGAGCTGTTTTTT.

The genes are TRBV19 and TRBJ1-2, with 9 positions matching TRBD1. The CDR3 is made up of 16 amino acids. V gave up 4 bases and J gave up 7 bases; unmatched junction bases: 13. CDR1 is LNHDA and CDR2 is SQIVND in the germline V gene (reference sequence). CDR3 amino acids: CASSTYPGQGYGGYTF. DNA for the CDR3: TGTGCCAGTAGTACTTACCCCGGACAGGGGTATGGTGGCTACACCTTC.

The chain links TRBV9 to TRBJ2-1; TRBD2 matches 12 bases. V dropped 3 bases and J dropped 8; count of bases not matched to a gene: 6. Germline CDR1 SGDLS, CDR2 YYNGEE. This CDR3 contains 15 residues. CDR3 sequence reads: CASSASGGAAHEQFF. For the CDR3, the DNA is TGTGCCAGCAGCGCTAGCGGGGGGGCCGCCCATGAGCAGTTCTTC.

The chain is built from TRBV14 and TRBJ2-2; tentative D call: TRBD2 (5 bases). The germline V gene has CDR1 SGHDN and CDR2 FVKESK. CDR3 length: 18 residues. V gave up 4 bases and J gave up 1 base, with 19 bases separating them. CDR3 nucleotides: TGTGCCAGCAGCCGCAGAGGGTCGGACTTCCTGAACACCGGGGAGCTGTTTTTT. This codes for CASSRRGSDFLNTGELFF.

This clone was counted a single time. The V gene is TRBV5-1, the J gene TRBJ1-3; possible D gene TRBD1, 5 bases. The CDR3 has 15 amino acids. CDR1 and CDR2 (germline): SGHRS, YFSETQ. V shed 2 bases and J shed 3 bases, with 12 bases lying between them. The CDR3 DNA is TGCGCCAGCAGCTTACAGTTGGGACTTGGAAACACCATATATTTT. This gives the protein CASSLQLGLGNTIYF.

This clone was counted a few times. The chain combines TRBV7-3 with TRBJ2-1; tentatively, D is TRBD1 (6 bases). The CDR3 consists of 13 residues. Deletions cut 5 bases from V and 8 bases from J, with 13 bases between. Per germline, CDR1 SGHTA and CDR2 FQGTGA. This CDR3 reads CASSHVGADEQFF. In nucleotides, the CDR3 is TGTGCCAGCAGCCACGTGGGGGCGGATGAGCAGTTCTTC.

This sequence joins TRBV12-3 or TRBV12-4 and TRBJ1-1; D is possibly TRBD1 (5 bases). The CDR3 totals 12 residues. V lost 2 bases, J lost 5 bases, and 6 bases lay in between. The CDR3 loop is CASSLRTTEAFF. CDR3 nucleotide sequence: TGTGCCAGCAGTTTACGGACAACTGAAGCTTTCTTT.

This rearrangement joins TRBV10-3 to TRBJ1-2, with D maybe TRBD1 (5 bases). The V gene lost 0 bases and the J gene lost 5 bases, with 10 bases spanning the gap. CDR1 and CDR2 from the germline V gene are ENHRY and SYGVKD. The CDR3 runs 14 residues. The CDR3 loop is CAISESTDTYGYTF. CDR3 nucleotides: TGTGCCATCAGTGAGTCGACAGATACGTATGGCTACACCTTC.